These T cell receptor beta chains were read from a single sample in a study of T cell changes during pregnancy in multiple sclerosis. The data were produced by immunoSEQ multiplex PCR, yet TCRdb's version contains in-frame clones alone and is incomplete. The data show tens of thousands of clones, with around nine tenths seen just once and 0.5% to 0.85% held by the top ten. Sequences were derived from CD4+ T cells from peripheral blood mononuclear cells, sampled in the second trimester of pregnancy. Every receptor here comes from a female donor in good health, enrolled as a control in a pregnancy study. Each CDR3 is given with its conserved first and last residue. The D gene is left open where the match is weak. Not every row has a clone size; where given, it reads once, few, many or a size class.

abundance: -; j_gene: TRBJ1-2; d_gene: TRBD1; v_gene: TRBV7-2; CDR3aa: CASSLVGTANIYGYTF; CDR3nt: TGTGCCAGCAGCTTAGTGGGGACAGCAAACATCTATGGCTACACCTTC
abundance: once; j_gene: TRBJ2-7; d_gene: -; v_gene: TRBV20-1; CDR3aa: CSASSGYEQYF; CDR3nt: TGCAGTGCTAGTTCCGGCTACGAGCAGTACTTC
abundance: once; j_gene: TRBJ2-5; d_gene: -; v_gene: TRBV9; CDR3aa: CASSVGTVQETQYF; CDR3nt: TGTGCCAGCAGCGTAGGGACAGTCCAAGAGACCCAGTACTTC
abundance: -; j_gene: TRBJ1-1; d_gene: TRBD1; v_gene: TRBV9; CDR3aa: CASSVMTGRTEAFF; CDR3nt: TGTGCCAGCAGCGTTATGACAGGGCGGACTGAAGCTTTCTTT
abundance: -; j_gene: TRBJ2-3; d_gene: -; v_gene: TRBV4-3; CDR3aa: CASSREITGGTDTQYF; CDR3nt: TGCGCCAGCAGCCGCGAAATTACGGGGGGCACAGATACGCAGTATTTT
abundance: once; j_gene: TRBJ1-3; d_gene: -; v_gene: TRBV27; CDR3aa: CASRSSSGNTIYF; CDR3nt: TGTGCCAGCAGGTCCAGCTCTGGAAACACCATATATTTT
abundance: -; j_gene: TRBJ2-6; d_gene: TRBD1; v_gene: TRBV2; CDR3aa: CASPPGQGKPGANVLTF; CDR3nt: TGTGCCAGCCCCCCCGGACAGGGAAAACCTGGGGCCAACGTCCTGACTTTC
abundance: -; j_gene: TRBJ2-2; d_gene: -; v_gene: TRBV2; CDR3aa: CASSARSDAGTGELFF; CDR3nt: TGTGCCAGCAGTGCCCGGAGCGATGCCGGCACCGGGGAGCTGTTTTTT
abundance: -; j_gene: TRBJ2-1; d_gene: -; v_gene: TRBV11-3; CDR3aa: CASRRGPNNEQFF; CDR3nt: TGTGCCAGCAGGCGGGGTCCAAACAATGAGCAGTTCTTC
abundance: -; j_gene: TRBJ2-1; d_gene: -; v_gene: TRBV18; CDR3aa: CASSGQGGNEQFF; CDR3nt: TGTGCCAGCTCCGGCCAAGGAGGCAATGAGCAGTTCTTC
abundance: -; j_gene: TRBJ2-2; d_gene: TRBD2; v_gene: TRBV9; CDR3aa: CASSVKGTRTGTGELFF; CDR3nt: TGTGCCAGCAGCGTAAAAGGGACTAGGACCGGCACCGGGGAGCTGTTTTTT
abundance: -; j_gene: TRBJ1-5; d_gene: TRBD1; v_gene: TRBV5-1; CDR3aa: CASSLGPQGARNQPQHF; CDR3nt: TGCGCCAGCAGCTTGGGCCCACAGGGGGCACGGAATCAGCCCCAGCATTTT
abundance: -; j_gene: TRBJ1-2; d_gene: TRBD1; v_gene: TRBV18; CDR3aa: CASSPGTGTFYGYTF; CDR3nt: TGTGCCAGCTCACCCGGGACAGGAACCTTCTATGGCTACACCTTC
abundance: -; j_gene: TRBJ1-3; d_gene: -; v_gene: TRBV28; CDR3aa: CASSPGGTPGNTIYF; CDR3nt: TGTGCCAGCAGCCCGGGGGGGACACCGGGAAACACCATATATTTT
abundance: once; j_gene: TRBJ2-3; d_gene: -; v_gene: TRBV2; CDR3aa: CASRRSTDTQYF; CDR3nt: TGTGCCAGCAGGAGGAGCACAGATACGCAGTATTTT
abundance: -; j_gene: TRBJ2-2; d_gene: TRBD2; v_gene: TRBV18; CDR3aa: CASSPKRGAPHGELFF; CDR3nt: TGTGCCAGCTCACCTAAGCGGGGGGCCCCCCACGGGGAGCTGTTTTTT
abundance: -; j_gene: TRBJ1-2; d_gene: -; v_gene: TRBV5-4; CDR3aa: CASRPDSYGYTF; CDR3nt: TGTGCCAGCAGACCCGACAGTTATGGCTACACCTTC
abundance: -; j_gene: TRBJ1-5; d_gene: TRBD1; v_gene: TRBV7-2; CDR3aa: CASSSWTGFNQPQHF; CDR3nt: TGTGCCAGCAGCTCATGGACAGGGTTCAATCAGCCCCAGCATTTT
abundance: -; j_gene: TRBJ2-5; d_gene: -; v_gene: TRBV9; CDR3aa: CASQRGGAQETQYF; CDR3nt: TGTGCCAGCCAAAGAGGGGGGGCACAAGAGACCCAGTACTTC
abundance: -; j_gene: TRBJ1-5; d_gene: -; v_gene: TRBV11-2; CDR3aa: CASSLAGVNQPQHF; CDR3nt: TGTGCCAGCAGCTTAGCAGGGGTAAATCAGCCCCAGCATTTT
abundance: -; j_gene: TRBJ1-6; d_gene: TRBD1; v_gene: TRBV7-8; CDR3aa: CASSLRPGTGDSPLHF; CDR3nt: TGTGCCAGCAGCTTACGTCCCGGGACAGGGGATTCACCCCTCCACTTT
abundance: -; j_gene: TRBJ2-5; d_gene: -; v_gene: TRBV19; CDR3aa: CASSIVLQETQYF; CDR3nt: TGTGCCAGTAGTATAGTCCTCCAAGAGACCCAGTACTTC
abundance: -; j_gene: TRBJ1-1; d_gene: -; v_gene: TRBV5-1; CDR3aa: CASRRDLGDTEAFF; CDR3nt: TGCGCCAGCAGGCGGGACCTTGGGGACACTGAAGCTTTCTTT
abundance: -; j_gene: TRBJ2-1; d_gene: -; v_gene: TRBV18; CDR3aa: CASSPGDEQFF; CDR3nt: TGTGCCAGCTCCCCCGGGGATGAGCAGTTCTTC
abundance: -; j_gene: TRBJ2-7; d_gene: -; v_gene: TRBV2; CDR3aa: CASKRGQNSYEQYF; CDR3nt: TGTGCCAGCAAGCGGGGACAAAACTCCTACGAGCAGTACTTC
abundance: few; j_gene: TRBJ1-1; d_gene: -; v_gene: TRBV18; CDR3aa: CASSRARSRNTEAFF; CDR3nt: TGTGCCAGCTCCAGGGCCCGATCGAGGAACACTGAAGCTTTCTTT
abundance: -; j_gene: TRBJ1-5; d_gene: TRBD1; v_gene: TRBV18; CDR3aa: CASSPQGADQPQHF; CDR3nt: TGTGCCAGCTCACCCCAGGGGGCGGATCAGCCCCAGCATTTT
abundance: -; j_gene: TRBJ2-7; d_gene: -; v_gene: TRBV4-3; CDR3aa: CASSQEEWLGEQYF; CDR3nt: TGCGCCAGCAGCCAAGAGGAGTGGTTGGGCGAGCAGTACTTC
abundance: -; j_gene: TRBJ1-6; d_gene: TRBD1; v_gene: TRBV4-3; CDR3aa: CASSRSWDRGGSPLHF; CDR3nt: TGCGCCAGCAGCCGATCATGGGACAGGGGCGGTTCACCCCTCCACTTT
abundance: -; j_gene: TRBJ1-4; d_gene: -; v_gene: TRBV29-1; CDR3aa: CSVRTDLEKLFF; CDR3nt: TGCAGCGTTAGGACAGATCTTGAAAAACTGTTTTTT
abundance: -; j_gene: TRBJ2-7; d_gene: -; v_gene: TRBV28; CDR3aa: CASSLVTSSYF; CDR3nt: TGTGCCAGCAGTTTGGTGACATCGTCTTACTTC
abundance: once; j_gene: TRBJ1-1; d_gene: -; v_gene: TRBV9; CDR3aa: CASSVDYTLNTEAFF; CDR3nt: TGTGCCAGCAGCGTAGATTATACTCTGAACACTGAAGCTTTCTTT
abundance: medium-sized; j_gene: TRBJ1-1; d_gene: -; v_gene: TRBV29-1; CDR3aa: CSVEDGKGSDTEAFF; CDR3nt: TGCAGCGTTGAAGATGGAAAGGGGTCGGACACTGAAGCTTTCTTT
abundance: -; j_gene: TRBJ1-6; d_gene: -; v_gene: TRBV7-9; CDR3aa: CASSLATGPLHF; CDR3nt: TGTGCCAGCAGCTTAGCGACAGGACCCCTCCACTTT
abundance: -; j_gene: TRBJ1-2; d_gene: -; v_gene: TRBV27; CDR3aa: CASSLTGYYGYTF; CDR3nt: TGTGCCAGCAGTTTAACGGGGTACTATGGCTACACCTTC
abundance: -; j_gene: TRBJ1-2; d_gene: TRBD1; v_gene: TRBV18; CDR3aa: CASSPQGADGYTF; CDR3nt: TGTGCCAGCTCACCCCAGGGGGCGGACGGCTACACCTTC
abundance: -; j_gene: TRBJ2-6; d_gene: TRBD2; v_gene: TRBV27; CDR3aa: CASSLRRAGGSGANVLTF; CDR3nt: TGTGCCAGCAGTTTAAGACGGGCCGGGGGGTCTGGGGCCAACGTCCTGACTTTC
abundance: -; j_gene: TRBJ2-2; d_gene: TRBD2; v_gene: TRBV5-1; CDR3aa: CASSPQTSPTGELFF; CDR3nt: TGCGCCAGCAGCCCCCAGACTAGCCCAACCGGGGAGCTGTTTTTT
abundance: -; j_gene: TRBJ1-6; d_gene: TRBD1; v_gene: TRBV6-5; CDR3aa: CASRGQTWGSPLHF; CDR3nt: TGTGCCAGCAGGGGACAGACCTGGGGCTCACCCCTCCACTTT
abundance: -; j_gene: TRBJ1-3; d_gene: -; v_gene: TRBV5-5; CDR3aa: CASSLGGRGRNTIYF; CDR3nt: TGTGCCAGCAGCTTGGGGGGCAGGGGTCGAAACACCATATATTTT
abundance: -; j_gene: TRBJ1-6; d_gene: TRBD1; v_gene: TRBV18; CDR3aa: CASSPGQKNSPLHF; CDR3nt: TGTGCCAGCTCACCGGGACAGAAAAATTCACCCCTCCACTTT
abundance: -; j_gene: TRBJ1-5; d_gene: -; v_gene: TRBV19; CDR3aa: CASSPRGDYRQPQHF; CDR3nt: TGTGCCAGTAGTCCCCGAGGGGACTATCGACAGCCCCAGCATTTT